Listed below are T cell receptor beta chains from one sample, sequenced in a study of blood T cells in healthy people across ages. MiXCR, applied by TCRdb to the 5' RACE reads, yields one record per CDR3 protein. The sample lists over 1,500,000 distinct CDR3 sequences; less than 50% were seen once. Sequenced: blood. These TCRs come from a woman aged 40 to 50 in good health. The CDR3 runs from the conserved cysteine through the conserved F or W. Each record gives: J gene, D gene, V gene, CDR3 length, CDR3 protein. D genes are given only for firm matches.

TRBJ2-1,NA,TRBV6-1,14,CTLGAGAPYNEQFF
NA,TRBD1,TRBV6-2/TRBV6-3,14,CASKVQGAGDEQYF
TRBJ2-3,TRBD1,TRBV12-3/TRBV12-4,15,CASSSGQGRGDTQYF
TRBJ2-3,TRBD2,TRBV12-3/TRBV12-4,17,CASSLRLAGHSTDTQYF
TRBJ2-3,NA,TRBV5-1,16,CASSSGLSGSTDTQYF
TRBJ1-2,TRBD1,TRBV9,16,CASSALLGQADYGYTF
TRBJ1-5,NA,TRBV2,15,CASSGDGTHNQPQHF
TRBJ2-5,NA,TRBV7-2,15,CASSREAGLGETQYF
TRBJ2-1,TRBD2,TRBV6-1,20,CASRNPTGTSGRSSYNEQFF
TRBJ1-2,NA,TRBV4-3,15,CASSQARGASYGYTF
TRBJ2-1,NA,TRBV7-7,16,CASSLAAGAGRGEQFF
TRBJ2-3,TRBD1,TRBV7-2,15,CASSSRQGGTDTQYF
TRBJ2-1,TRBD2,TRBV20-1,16,CSARKAGAPLVNEQFF
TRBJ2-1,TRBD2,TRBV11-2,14,CASSWERGVHEQFF
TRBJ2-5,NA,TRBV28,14,CASSFNPDAETQYF
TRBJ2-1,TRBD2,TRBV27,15,CASTRGGGSYNEQFF
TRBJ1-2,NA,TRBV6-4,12,CASIDLDPGYTF
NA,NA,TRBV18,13,CASSRDIYNEQYF
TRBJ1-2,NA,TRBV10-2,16,CASSESGGRGNYGYTF
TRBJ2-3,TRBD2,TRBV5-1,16,CASSPDLAGAGDTQYF
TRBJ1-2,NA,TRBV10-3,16,CAISEREASDPYGYTF
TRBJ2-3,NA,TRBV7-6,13,CASSRDFGDTQYF
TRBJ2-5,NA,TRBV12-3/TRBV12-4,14,CACSLSQIEETQYF
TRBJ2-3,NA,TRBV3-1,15,CASSQAGVGTETQYF
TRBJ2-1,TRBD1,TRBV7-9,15,CASSLGDRENNEQFF
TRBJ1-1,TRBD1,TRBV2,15,CASSPGQAPLTEAFF
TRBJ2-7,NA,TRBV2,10,CASSGLEQYF
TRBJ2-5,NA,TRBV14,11,CASSQGPTQYF
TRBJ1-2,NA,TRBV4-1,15,CASSQDPQLGYGYTF
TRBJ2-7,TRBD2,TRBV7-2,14,CASSLAGGLHEQYF
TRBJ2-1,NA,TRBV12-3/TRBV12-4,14,CASTLGGSMNEQFF
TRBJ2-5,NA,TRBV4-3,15,CASSPDSGGNNEQYF
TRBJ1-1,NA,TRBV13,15,CASFPPSAPGTEAFF
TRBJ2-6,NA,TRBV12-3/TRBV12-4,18,CASSLRAGRLSGANVLTF
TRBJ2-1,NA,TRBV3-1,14,CASSQDLASNEQFF
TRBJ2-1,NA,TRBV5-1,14,CASSLGDRFNEQFF
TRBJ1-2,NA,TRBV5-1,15,CASSAGASSNYGYTF
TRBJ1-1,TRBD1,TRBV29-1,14,CSVEAGQGSTEAFF
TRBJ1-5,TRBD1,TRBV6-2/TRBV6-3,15,CASTLGTGGWQPQHF
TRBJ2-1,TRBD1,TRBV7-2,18,CASSFGTGGLGSYNEQFF
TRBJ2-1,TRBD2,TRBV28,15,CASSSPGLHYNEQFF
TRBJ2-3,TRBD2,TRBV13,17,CASSLGSGGPTTDTQYF
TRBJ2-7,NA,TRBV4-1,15,CASSQTQGNFYEQYF
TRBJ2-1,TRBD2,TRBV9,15,CASSVGLAGVEEQFF
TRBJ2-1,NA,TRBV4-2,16,CASSHFAREGYNEQFF
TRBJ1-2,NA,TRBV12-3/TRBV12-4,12,CASSFSAGGYTF
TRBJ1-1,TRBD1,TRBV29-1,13,CSVHGTANTEAFF
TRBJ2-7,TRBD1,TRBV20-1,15,CSAGSSTGGLHEQYF
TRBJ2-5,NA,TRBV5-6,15,CASSLGLADQETQYF
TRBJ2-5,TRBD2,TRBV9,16,CVSSVDSGGRQETQYF
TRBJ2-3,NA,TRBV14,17,CASSRDDKHLLTGTQYF
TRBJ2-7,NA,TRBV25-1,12,CASMGNTYEQYF
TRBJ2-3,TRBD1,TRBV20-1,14,CSAARDSRTDTQYF